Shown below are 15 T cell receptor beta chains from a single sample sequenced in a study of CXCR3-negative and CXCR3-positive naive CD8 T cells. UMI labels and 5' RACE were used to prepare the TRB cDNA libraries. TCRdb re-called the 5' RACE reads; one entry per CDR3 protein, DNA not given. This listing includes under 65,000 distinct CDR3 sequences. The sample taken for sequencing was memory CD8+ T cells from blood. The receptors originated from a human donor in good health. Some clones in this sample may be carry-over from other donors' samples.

CDR3 in amino acids: CSVDGSPEDTQYF. The chain employs TRBV29-1 and TRBJ2-3; absent DNA, TCRdb's TRBD1 call cannot be checked. Germline-derived CDR1 and CDR2 are SQVTM and ANQGSEA. This CDR3 has 13 residues.

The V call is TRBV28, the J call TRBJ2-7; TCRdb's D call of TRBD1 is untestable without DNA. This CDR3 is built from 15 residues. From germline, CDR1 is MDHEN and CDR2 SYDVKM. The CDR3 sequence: CASSLPGSISYEQYF.

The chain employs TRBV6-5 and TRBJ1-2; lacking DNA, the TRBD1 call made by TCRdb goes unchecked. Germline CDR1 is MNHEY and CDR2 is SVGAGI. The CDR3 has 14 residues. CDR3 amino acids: CASSYSPGGYGYTF.

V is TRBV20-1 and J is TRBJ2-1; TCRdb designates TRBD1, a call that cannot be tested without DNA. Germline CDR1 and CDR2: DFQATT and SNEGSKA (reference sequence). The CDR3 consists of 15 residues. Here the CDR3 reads CSAREPGQGYNEQFF.

CDR3 sequence: CASSLVDGGSTDTQYF. The chain is built from TRBV5-1 and TRBJ2-3; TCRdb gives TRBD1 as the D gene, but with no DNA this cannot be confirmed. Looked up from germline, CDR1 is SGHRS and CDR2 is YFSETQ. This CDR3 has 16 amino acids.

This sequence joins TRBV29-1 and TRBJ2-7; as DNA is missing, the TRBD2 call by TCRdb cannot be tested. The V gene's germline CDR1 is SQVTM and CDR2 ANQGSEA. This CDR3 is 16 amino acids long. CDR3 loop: CSVERGTSGRGYEQYF.

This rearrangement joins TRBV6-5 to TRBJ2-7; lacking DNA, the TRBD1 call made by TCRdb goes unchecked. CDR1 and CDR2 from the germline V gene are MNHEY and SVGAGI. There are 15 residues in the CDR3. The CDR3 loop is CASSYGGTGTYEQYF.

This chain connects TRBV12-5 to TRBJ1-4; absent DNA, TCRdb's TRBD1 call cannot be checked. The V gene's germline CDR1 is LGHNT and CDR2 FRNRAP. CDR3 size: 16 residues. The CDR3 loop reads CASGLRGTGSNEKLFF.

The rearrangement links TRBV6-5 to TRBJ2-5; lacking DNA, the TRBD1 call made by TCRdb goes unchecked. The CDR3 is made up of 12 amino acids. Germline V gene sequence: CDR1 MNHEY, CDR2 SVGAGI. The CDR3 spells CASSPGEETQYF.

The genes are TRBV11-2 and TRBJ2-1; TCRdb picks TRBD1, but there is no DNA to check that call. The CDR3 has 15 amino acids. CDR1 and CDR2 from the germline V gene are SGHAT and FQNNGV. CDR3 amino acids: CASSLDHGEGNEQFF.

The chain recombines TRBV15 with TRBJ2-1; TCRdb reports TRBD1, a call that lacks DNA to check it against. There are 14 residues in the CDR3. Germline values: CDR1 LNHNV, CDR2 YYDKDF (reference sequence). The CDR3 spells CATSRGDADNEQFF.

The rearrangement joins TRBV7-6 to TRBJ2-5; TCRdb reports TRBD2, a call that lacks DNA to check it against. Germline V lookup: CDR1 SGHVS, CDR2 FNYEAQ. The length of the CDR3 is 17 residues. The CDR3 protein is CASSPLLTSGVKETQYF.

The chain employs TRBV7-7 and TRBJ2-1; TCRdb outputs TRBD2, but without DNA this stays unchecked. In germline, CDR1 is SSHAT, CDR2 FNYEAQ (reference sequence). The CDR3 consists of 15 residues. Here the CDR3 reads CASSSLAGEGNEQFF.

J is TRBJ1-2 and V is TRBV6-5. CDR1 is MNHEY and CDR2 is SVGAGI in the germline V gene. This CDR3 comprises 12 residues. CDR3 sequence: CASSPFNYGYTF.

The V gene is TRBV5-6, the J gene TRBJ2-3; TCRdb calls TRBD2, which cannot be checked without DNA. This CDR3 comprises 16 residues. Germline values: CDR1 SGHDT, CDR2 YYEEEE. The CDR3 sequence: CASSLASGRAPDTQYF. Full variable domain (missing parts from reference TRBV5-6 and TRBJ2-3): DAGVTQSPTHLIKTRGQQVTLRCSPKSGHDTVSWYQQALGQGPQFIFQYYEEEERQRGNFPDRFSGHQFPNYSSELNVNALLLGDSALYLCASSLASGRAPDTQYFGPGTRLTVL.